The entry below describes one T cell receptor (beta chain). These data are taken from a study of blood T cell repertoires in COVID-19. Seattle researchers signed up patients amid active infection and tracked them longitudinally. As originally analysed: Quantification of nucleated cells was approximated via reference gene primer amplification. Clones were sequenced by immunoSEQ multiplex PCR, and TCRdb holds only the in-frame ones, with some missing. The V and J calls and clone size are taken from that table; D and trimming were inferred from the DNA. The sample lists about 270,000 clones, 86% occurring once. The CDR3 length is 14 residues. Unmatched junction bases numbered 10, after V lost 6 bases and J lost 8 bases. Germline CDR1 is LNHDA and CDR2 is SQIVND (reference sequence).

The J gene is TRBJ1-2, the V gene TRBV19, with 9 bases identical to TRBD1. This clonotype was sampled from a woman of 80 years or more with COVID-19, enrolled during active disease. Sequencing was performed on peripheral blood. The CDR3 is CASRAYRGLGGYTF. In DNA form, the CDR3 reads TGTGCCAGTAGAGCCTACAGGGGGCTTGGGGGCTACACCTTC.